A single sample is the source of the 11 T cell receptor beta chains below, sequenced in a study of T cell changes during pregnancy in multiple sclerosis. Repertoires were generated with immunoSEQ multiplex PCR, while TCRdb's copy carries only in-frame clones and drops some. The sample lists about 56,000 clones, approximately 91% occurring once. The starting material was CD4+ T cells from peripheral blood mononuclear cells, obtained in the third trimester of pregnancy. The receptors were sampled from a female donor with multiple sclerosis, enrolled in a pregnancy study.

The chain uses TRBV19 and TRBJ1-2; D perhaps matches TRBD1 (5 bases). Germline V gene lookup returns CDR1 LNHDA and CDR2 SQIVND (reference sequence). Deletions cut 3 bases from V and 6 bases from J, with 20 bases between. This CDR3 spans 16 amino acids. The CDR3 reads CASSIPLLSGAHGYTF. DNA of the CDR3: TGTGCCAGTAGTATCCCCCTCCTTTCTGGGGCGCATGGCTACACCTTC.

This clone was found once. The chain joins TRBV6-1 to TRBJ1-1, with 8 bases fitting TRBD1. CDR1 is MNHNS, CDR2 SASEGT, per germline. The CDR3 has 13 amino acids. With V trimmed by 6 bases and J by 4 bases, 4 bases remained unmatched. The CDR3 region is CASSVRGPTEAFF. The CDR3 region has the DNA TGTGCCAGCAGCGTCAGGGGGCCCACTGAAGCTTTCTTT.

The chain has TRBV15 and TRBJ2-2, with 9 bases aligning to TRBD1. CDR1 is LNHNV and CDR2 is YYDKDF in the germline V gene (reference sequence). The V and J ends lost 2 bases and 5 bases, in that order; junction bases with no gene match: 9. This CDR3 has 17 amino acids. Here the CDR3 reads CATSRPAGQGTTGELFF. CDR3 nucleotide sequence: TGTGCCACCAGCAGACCTGCCGGACAGGGGACAACCGGGGAGCTGTTTTTT. Full variable domain (outside the CDR3, taken from reference TRBV15 and TRBJ2-2): DAMVIQNPRYQVTQFGKPVTLSCSQTLNHNVMYWYQQKSSQAPKLLFHYYDKDFNNEADTPDNFQSRRPNTSFCFLDIRSPGLGDTAMYLCATSRPAGQGTTGELFFGEGSRLTVL.

This clone has just one count. The rearrangement joins TRBV7-9 to TRBJ2-1; 10 bases are shared with TRBD2. Germline V lookup: CDR1 SEHNR, CDR2 FQNEAQ (reference sequence). Trimming took 3 bases from V and 3 from J; bases not matched to a gene: 2. This CDR3 comprises 15 residues. CDR3 nucleotides: TGTGCCAGCAGCTTCGAGCGGGGGGGCTACAATGAGCAGTTCTTC. It codes for CASSFERGGYNEQFF.

V gene TRBV5-1 combines with J gene TRBJ2-5, with 14 nucleotides matching TRBD2. With V trimmed by 4 bases and J by 6 bases, 5 bases remained unmatched. The CDR3 is 15 amino acids. Germline V lookup: CDR1 SGHRS, CDR2 YFSETQ. CDR3 region: CASSEGLAGVKTQYF. The CDR3 DNA follows: TGCGCCAGCAGCGAGGGACTAGCGGGGGTAAAGACCCAGTACTTC. The complete variable domain, with remaining parts taken from reference TRBV5-1 and TRBJ2-5, reads KAGVTQTPRYLIKTRGQQVTLSCSPISGHRSVSWYQQTPGQGLQFLFEYFSETQRNKGNFPGRFSGRQFSNSRSEMNVSTLELGDSALYLCASSEGLAGVKTQYFGPGTRLLVL.

The chain couples TRBV11-2 to TRBJ2-1; D may be TRBD2 (5 bases). The CDR3 has 13 residues. Germline V gene lookup returns CDR1 SGHAT and CDR2 FQNNGV. V gave up 5 bases and J gave up 10 bases, with 15 bases separating them. This CDR3 reads CASSPDSLGEQFF. In DNA form, the CDR3 reads TGTGCCAGCAGCCCGGACTCCCTTGGGGAGCAGTTCTTC. The full variable domain, in which reference TRBV11-2 and TRBJ2-1 provide the parts outside the CDR3, is EAGVAQSPRYKIIEKRQSVAFWCNPISGHATLYWYQQILGQGPKLLIQFQNNGVVDDSQLPKDRFSAERLKGVDSTLKIQPAKLEDSAVYLCASSPDSLGEQFFGPGTRLTVL.

The V call is TRBV4-1, the J call TRBJ1-3, with 8 bases fitting TRBD1. With 5 bases clipped from V and 0 bases from J, the junction kept 12 bases outside the gene matches. In germline, CDR1 is MGHRA, CDR2 YSYEKL. This CDR3 comprises 18 residues. CDR3 bases: TGCGCCAGCAGCAGGGACACAGGGGGTATTTTCTCTGGAAACACCATATATTTT. Translating gives CASSRDTGGIFSGNTIYF.

This chain connects TRBV5-1 to TRBJ1-6; maybe TRBD1 (5 bases). The V end was cut by 4 bases, the J end by 6 bases, with 11 bases between. Germline values: CDR1 SGHRS, CDR2 YFSETQ. The CDR3 covers 14 residues. This CDR3 is CASSNGQGNSPLHF. CDR3 DNA sequence: TGCGCCAGCAGCAACGGGCAGGGTAATTCACCCCTCCACTTT.

This chain links TRBV13 with TRBJ1-3, with 7 bases aligning to TRBD1. Germline trimming cut 8 bases from V and 4 bases from J; bases unmatched to any gene: 5. The V gene's germline CDR1 is PRHDT and CDR2 FYEKMQ (reference sequence). The CDR3 has 13 amino acids. The CDR3 sequence: CASSQGVGNTIYF. In DNA, the CDR3 is TGTGCCAGCTCTCAGGGGGTAGGAAACACCATATATTTT.

This clone was counted a single time. V is TRBV9 and J is TRBJ1-4, with a weak D call TRBD1 (5 bases). The CDR3 runs to 15 residues. Trimming pared 4 bases from V and 4 bases from J, leaving 14 bases between. From germline, CDR1 is SGDLS and CDR2 YYNGEE. In nucleotides, the CDR3 is TGTGCCAGCAGCCCAGGTGGCAGGGTTAATGAAAAACTGTTTTTT. Protein product: CASSPGGRVNEKLFF. Together with reference TRBV9 and TRBJ1-4, the CDR3 gives the full variable domain: DSGVTQTPKHLITATGQRVTLRCSPRSGDLSVYWYQQSLDQGLQFLIQYYNGEERAKGNILERFSAQQFPDLHSELNLSSLELGDSALYFCASSPGGRVNEKLFFGSGTQLSVL.

This rearrangement joins TRBV2 to TRBJ2-2, with 10 bases fitting TRBD1. The length of the CDR3 is 16 residues. Trimming cost V 7 bases and J 0 bases; bases outside gene matches: 5. Germline V CDR1 and CDR2: SNHLY, FYNNEI. The DNA of the CDR3 is TGTGCCAGCACGTGGGACAGGGGATCGAACACCGGGGAGCTGTTTTTT. It yields the protein CASTWDRGSNTGELFF.